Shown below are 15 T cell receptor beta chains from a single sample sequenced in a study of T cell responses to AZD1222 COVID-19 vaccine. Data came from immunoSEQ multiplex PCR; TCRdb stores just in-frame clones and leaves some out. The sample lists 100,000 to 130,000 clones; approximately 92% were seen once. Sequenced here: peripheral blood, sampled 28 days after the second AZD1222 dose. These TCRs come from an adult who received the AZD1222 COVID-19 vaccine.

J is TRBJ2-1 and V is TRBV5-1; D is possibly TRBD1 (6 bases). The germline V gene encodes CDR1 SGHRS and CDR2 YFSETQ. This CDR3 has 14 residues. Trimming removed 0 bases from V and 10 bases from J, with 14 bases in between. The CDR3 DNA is TGCGCCAGCAGCTTGGGGACTGGCCAGGGGGAGCAGTTCTTC. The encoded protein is CASSLGTGQGEQFF.

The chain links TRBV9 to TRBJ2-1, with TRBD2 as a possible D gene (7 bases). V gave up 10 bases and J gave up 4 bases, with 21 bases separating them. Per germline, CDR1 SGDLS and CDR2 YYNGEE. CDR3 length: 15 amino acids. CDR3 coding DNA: TGTGCCCGCACATTTGAGGCGGGGGCGTACAATGAGCAGTTCTTC. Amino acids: CARTFEAGAYNEQFF.

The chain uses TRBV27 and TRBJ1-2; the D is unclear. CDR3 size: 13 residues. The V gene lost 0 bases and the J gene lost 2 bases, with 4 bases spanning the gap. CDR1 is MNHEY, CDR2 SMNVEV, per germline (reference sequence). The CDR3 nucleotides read TGTGCCAGCAGTTTATCGTACAACTATGGCTACACCTTC. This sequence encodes CASSLSYNYGYTF.

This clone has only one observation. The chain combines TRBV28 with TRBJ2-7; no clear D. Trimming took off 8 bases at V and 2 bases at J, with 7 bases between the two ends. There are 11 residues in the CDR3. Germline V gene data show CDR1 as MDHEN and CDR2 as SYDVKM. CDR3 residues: CASHKTYEQYF. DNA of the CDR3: TGTGCCAGCCACAAGACCTACGAGCAGTACTTC. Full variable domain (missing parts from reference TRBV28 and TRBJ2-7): DVKVTQSSRYLVKRTGEKVFLECVQDMDHENMFWYRQDPGLGLRLIYFSYDVKMKEKGDIPEGYSVSREKKERFSLILESASTNQTSMYLCASHKTYEQYFGPGTRLTVT.

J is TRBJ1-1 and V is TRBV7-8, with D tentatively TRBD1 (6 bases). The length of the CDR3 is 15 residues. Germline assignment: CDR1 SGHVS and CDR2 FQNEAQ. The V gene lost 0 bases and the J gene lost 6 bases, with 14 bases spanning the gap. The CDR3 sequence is CASSLAEGGMAEAFF. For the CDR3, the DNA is TGTGCCAGCAGCTTAGCGGAAGGGGGGATGGCTGAAGCTTTCTTT.

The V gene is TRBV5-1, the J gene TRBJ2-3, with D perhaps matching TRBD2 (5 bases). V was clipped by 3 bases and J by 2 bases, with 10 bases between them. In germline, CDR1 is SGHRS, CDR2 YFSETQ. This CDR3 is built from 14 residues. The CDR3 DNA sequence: TGCGCCAGCAGCTCGAGGGCCTACACAGATACGCAGTATTTT. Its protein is CASSSRAYTDTQYF. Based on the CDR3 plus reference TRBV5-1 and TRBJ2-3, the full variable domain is KAGVTQTPRYLIKTRGQQVTLSCSPISGHRSVSWYQQTPGQGLQFLFEYFSETQRNKGNFPGRFSGRQFSNSRSEMNVSTLELGDSALYLCASSSRAYTDTQYFGPGTRLTVL.

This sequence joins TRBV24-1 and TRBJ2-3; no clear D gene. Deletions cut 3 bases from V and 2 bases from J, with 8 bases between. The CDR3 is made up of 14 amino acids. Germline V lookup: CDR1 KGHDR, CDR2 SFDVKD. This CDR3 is CATSDPQYTDTQYF. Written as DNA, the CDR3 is TGTGCCACCAGTGATCCTCAATACACAGATACGCAGTATTTT.

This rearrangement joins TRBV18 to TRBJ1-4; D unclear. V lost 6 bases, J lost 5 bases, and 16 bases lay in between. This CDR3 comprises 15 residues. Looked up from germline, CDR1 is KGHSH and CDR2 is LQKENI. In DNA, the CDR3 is TGTGCCAGCTCTCCGAGCCGGAGCCTCAATGAAAAACTGTTTTTT. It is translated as CASSPSRSLNEKLFF.

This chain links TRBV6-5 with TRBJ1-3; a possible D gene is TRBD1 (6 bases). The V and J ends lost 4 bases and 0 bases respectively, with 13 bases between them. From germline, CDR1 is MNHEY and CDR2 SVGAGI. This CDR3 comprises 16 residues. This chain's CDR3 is CASSSSGTFSGNTIYF. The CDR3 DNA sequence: TGTGCCAGCAGTTCCTCAGGGACATTCTCTGGAAACACCATATATTTT.

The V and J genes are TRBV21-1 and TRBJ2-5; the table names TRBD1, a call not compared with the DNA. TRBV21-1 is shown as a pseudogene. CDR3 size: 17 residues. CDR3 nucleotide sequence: TGTGCCAGCAGCTCCGTACTAGGGGGACAGAGAGACGAGACCCAGTACTTC. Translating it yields CASSSVLGGQRDETQYF.

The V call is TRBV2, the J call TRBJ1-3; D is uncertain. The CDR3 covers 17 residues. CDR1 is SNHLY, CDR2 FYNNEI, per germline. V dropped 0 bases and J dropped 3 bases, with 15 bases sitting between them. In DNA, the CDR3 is TGTGCCAGCAGTGAAGCGCTTGCCCCCGGTGGTGGAAACACCATATATTTT. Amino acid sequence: CASSEALAPGGGNTIYF.

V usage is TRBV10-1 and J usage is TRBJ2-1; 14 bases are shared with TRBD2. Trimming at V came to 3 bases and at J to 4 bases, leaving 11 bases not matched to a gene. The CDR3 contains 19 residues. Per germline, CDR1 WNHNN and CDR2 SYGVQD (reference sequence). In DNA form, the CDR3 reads TGCGCCAGCAGTGACGCCCGGACTAGCGGGGGGACCGGGTACAATGAGCAGTTCTTC. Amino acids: CASSDARTSGGTGYNEQFF.

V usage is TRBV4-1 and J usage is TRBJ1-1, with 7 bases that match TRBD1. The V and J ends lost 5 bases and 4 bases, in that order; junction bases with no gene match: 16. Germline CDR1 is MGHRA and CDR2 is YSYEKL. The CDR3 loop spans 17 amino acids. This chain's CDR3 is CASSLTGLYSVGTEAFF. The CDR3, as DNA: TGCGCCAGCAGCTTGACAGGGTTATACTCGGTTGGCACTGAAGCTTTCTTT.

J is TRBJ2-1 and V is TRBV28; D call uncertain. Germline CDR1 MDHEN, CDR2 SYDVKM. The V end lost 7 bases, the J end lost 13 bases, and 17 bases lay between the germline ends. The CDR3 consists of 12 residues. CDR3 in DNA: TGTGCCAGCAAGACGTGGTCCGTATTTCAGTTCTTC. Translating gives CASKTWSVFQFF.

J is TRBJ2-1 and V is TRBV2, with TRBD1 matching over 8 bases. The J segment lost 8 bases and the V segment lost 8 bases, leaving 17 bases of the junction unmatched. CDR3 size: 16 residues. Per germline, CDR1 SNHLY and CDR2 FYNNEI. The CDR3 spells CASGVGEETGDDEQFF. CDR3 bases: TGTGCCAGCGGGGTGGGGGAGGAGACAGGGGACGATGAGCAGTTCTTC.